One and the same sample provided the 4 T cell receptor beta chains below, sequenced in a study of cytomegalovirus exposure and HLA in healthy donors. Primers: 60 Vbeta forward and 13 Jbeta reverse. Method: immunoSEQ multiplex PCR; TCRdb's copy keeps in-frame clones and lacks some. The sample holds about 120,000 clones; around 84% are singletons and the top ten take about 3.5%. Input material: PBMCs. The source is a woman aged 25 to 39 in good health and CMV-seropositive.

The CDR3 DNA follows: TGTGCCAGTAGACTGACAGGGCTCTCCTACGAGCAGTACTTC. The encoded protein is CASRLTGLSYEQYF. J is TRBJ2-7 and V is TRBV19; 7 nucleotides align to TRBD1. The V gene's germline CDR1 is LNHDA and CDR2 SQIVND (reference sequence). V shed 6 bases and J 0 bases; nucleotides not matched to a gene: 5. The CDR3 runs 14 residues.

The gene calls are TRBV5-8 and TRBJ2-3; TRBD2 aligns across 9 bases. Germline trimming cut 4 bases from V and 0 bases from J; bases unmatched to any gene: 15. There are 19 residues in the CDR3. Germline V gene sequence: CDR1 SGHTS, CDR2 YDEGEE. CDR3 in DNA: TGTGCCAGCAGCCCGCTCCAAGTCCTGCTAGCGGGGAGCACAGATACGCAGTATTTT. This gives the protein CASSPLQVLLAGSTDTQYF. The full variable domain, rest sourced from reference TRBV5-8 and TRBJ2-3, is EAGVTQSPTHLIKTRGQQATLRCSPISGHTSVYWYQQALGLGLQFLLWYDEGEERNRGNFPPRFSGRQFPNYSSELNVNALELEDSALYLCASSPLQVLLAGSTDTQYFGPGTRLTVL.

The sample holds a few counts of this clone. The chain carries TRBV4-2 and TRBJ2-6, with 7 positions matching TRBD2. The germline CDR1 and CDR2 sequences are LGHNA and YNFKEQ. This CDR3 has 16 residues. Losses at the gene ends were 0 bases for V and 3 bases for J; bases not matched to a gene: 2. Written as DNA, the CDR3 is TGTGCCAGCAGCCAAGAAACGGGGGGTGGGGCCAACGTCCTGACTTTC. This codes for CASSQETGGGANVLTF.

The CDR3 here is CASRPGLAGGPEADTQYF. DNA for the CDR3: TGCGCCAGCAGACCGGGACTAGCGGGGGGGCCCGAAGCAGATACGCAGTATTTT. This chain uses TRBV10-2 with TRBJ2-3; 16 bases are shared with TRBD2. The CDR3 loop spans 18 amino acids. V dropped 6 bases and J dropped 4; count of bases not matched to a gene: 10. Germline-derived CDR1 and CDR2 are WSHSY and SAAADI.